The sample holds a few counts of the clone carrying this T cell receptor beta chain. The sample comes from a study of blood T cells in healthy people across ages. The study isolated at least 6.5 million PBMCs from each sample. Through a sample-barcoded 5' primer and a J-beta primer mix, a second PCR was run for roughly 7 to 11 cycles. Each cDNA molecule carried a tag from a template-switch adaptor that contained 12 random nucleotides. There were at least 2.5 million CDR3-containing paired-end reads obtained from each sample. MiXCR was run by TCRdb on the 5' RACE reads, yielding one entry per CDR3 protein. Of approximately 800,000 distinct CDR3 sequences listed, 20% to 25% are singletons. CDR1 is WSHSY and CDR2 is SAAADI in the germline V gene. V lost 2 bases and J lost 4, with 14 bases in between. The CDR3 covers 15 residues. The data also belong to a second study, concerning T cells of mothers and their children.

The TCR comes from a boy between 10 and 17 years old in good health. The rearrangement joins TRBV10-2 to TRBJ2-5, with a tentative D call TRBD2 (5 bases). The source material was blood. The CDR3 DNA reads TGCGCCAGCAGTGAGCGGGCCCTAGCCAGAGAGACCCAGTACTTC. Its translation: CASSERALARETQYF.